This T cell receptor beta chain was sequenced during a study of shared clonotypes between healthy human individuals. Study background: The plates for each donor numbered three CD4 naive, three CD4 memory, two CD8 naive and one CD8 memory. General study points: Estimated clonotype richness was generally higher in naive than memory subsets.

Some 30,000 T cell genomes (approximately 0.2 ug DNA) went into each sorted-subset replicate. Sequencing was performed with immunoSEQ multiplex PCR; in TCRdb, only in-frame clones are kept and a portion is missing. The sample contains some 500,000 clones, 90% to 96% of which appear only once. Everyone who donated was a Caucasian adult who lived in Nashville, Tennessee. Comments on this clone: The antigen is undetermined.

The CDR3 covers 15 residues. V gave up 7 bases and J gave up 2 bases; unmatched junction bases: 9. CDR1 is LNHDA and CDR2 is SQIVND in the germline V gene (reference sequence). The sequenced sample consisted of naive CD4+ T cells sorted from blood. Subset meaning: CD45RA+ positively selected. This sequence was found in a young woman in good health. The chain combines TRBV19 with TRBJ2-3; 7 bases align to TRBD1. CDR3 loop: CASTPLTGTTDTQYF. CDR3 nucleotides: TGTGCCAGTACCCCACTGACAGGGACCACAGATACGCAGTATTTT.